The rows below give T cell receptor beta chains drawn from one sample of a study of blood T cell repertoires in COVID-19. TCRdb keeps only in-frame clones here, not all; method: immunoSEQ multiplex PCR. The table has about 58,000 clones, 78% seen once. Specimen: peripheral blood. These receptors were collected from a human donor in a cohort sampled during active COVID-19. Each CDR3 is given with its conserved first and last residue. A row's size may be missing; if present it is once, few, many or a size class.

NA,TRBJ2-7,TRBV11-2,CASSTTSLGLEQYF
NA,TRBJ2-7,TRBV9,CASSARLAGVSEQYF
NA,TRBJ1-2,TRBV30,CAWSPGTGYNYGYTF
NA,TRBJ2-1,TRBV19,CASSPGLAGVLPGGEQFF
NA,TRBJ2-7,TRBV28,CASSLSTGPTYEQYF
NA,TRBJ1-2,TRBV6-5,CASGGSGRGRGYTF
NA,TRBJ2-3,TRBV13,CASSTRTGFTDTQYF
NA,TRBJ2-7,TRBV9,CASSVDLAAQSYEQYF
NA,TRBJ2-2,TRBV5-8,CASSSLGGSRDTGELFF
NA,TRBJ2-5,TRBV13,CASSLKRYQETQYF
NA,TRBJ2-7,TRBV27,CASSKGLAAPYEQYF
NA,TRBJ2-7,TRBV15,CATSRVALAGDHEQYF
NA,TRBJ1-2,TRBV19,CASSHRGLGYTF
NA,TRBJ2-7,TRBV7-8,CASSLPGLAGVGSYEQYF
NA,TRBJ2-7,TRBV5-1,CASSQRLGEDEQYF
NA,TRBJ1-2,TRBV30,CAWSVRAGLDGYTF
NA,TRBJ1-2,TRBV4-2,CASSQGVGGAASYGYTF
NA,TRBJ1-2,TRBV28,CASSTRGEGNYGYTF
NA,TRBJ1-1,TRBV9,CASSVGQGALGTEAFF
NA,TRBJ1-1,TRBV15,CATSRDSRAFF
NA,TRBJ2-5,TRBV2,CASKRDRQETQYF
NA,TRBJ2-7,TRBV7-9,CASSPRLAGGPKQYF
NA,TRBJ1-2,TRBV28,CASSFPLGGDNYGYTF
NA,TRBJ1-2,TRBV5-1,CASSLLRDSSGYTF
NA,TRBJ1-2,TRBV18,CASSPTGTGKGRPYGYTF
NA,TRBJ1-2,TRBV6-2/TRBV6-3,CASSYRGGDGYTF
NA,TRBJ1-2,TRBV28,CASSPRGWGRGYTF
NA,TRBJ2-7,TRBV18,CASSPVGTGGPASYEQYF
NA,TRBJ2-1,TRBV5-5,CASSATSGSYNEQFF
NA,TRBJ2-7,TRBV4-3,CASSQDQGTGASYEQYF
NA,TRBJ2-3,TRBV7-8,CASSPLFTDTQYF
NA,TRBJ2-7,TRBV30,CAWSRGAGGNEQYF
NA,TRBJ1-5,TRBV7-9,CASSRDSHSNQPQHF
once,TRBJ1-2,TRBV18,CASSPQGGEGYTF
NA,TRBJ1-2,TRBV18,CASSPGQGLGYTF
NA,TRBJ2-7,TRBV15,CATSRLSRASGVYEQYF
NA,TRBJ2-7,TRBV11-2,CASSLGSGEFYEQYF
NA,TRBJ1-1,TRBV6-6,CAITPTTTGRNTEAFF
NA,TRBJ2-7,TRBV18,CASSRDRVIYEQYF
once,TRBJ1-4,TRBV2,CASSRTGLNEKLFF
NA,TRBJ1-2,TRBV7-9,CASRPDRGSYGYTF
NA,TRBJ2-5,TRBV7-3,CASSLGTSSSETQYF
once,TRBJ1-4,TRBV2,CATCRDREKLFF
few,TRBJ2-7,TRBV15,CATSHILATYEQYF
NA,TRBJ2-7,TRBV5-1,CASSPAGAYYEQYF
NA,TRBJ1-5,TRBV5-6,CASSFWFGTGRDQPQHF
NA,TRBJ2-7,TRBV2,CASDTGTGYEQYF
NA,TRBJ1-3,TRBV6-2/TRBV6-3,CASSYLFGRSDSGNTIYF